This TCR beta chain derives from a study of cytomegalovirus exposure and HLA in healthy donors. Turning to the study itself: Around 77% of 398 genotyped donors fell in the Caucasian-associated ancestry cluster. Overall study results and limits: Later analysis showed TCR association rates varying by HLA locus, highest for DRB1 and lowest for HLA-C. Later on, a genetic analysis was performed. It linked a missense variant in DCLRE1C with V- and J-gene trimming of TCR beta.

PCR primers comprised 60 Vbeta and 13 Jbeta primers. Data came from immunoSEQ multiplex PCR; TCRdb stores just in-frame clones and leaves some out. The data hold 99,000 or so clones, with 76% observed a single time. Germline values: CDR1 MDHEN, CDR2 SYDVKM. There are 14 residues in the CDR3. V lost 6 bases and J lost 0; bases outside the gene matches: 3. Regarding this clone: What it binds is not known. The same CDR3 can be traced to other DNA sequences in this sample.

The source of this sequence is a woman aged 18 to 35 in good health and CMV-seropositive. Sequencing input: PBMCs. The J gene is TRBJ2-7, the V gene TRBV28; 9 positions match TRBD1. The CDR3, as DNA: TGTGCCAGCAGACGACAGGGGGTCTCCTACGAGCAGTACTTC. Its protein product is CASRRQGVSYEQYF.